This T cell receptor beta chain was profiled in a study of cytomegalovirus exposure and HLA in healthy donors. Whole-study findings and limits: Earlier analysis looked at TCR beta V segments, and most were productive about 87% or about 30% of the time.

It was healthy bone marrow donors who served as donors. This PCR relied on a set of 60 Vbeta primers and 13 Jbeta primers. Libraries were prepared by immunoSEQ multiplex PCR; TCRdb keeps only in-frame clonotypes and omits some of them. In the table there are 170,000 or so clones, approximately 80% of which are singletons. A note on this clone: Its antigen remains unknown.

The CDR3 length is 15 residues. CDR1 SGHKS and CDR2 YYEKEE come from the germline V gene (reference sequence). With 2 bases removed from V and 3 bases from J, the gap between germline ends came to 13 bases. The receptor comes from a woman under 40 in good health and CMV-seronegative. The gene calls are TRBV5-5 and TRBJ2-3; tentative D call: TRBD1 (5 bases). The sample taken for sequencing was PBMCs. The CDR3: CASSFSGWETDTQYF. CDR3 sequence (DNA): TGTGCCAGCAGCTTCTCAGGGTGGGAAACAGATACGCAGTATTTT.